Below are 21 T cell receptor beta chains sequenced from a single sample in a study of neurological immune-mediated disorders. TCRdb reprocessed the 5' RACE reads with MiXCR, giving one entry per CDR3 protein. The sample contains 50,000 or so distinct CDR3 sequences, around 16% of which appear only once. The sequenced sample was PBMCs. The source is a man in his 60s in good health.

CDR3 sequence (DNA): TGTGCCAGCAGTTTAGCCCTGGGCTCTGGGGCCAACGTCCTGACTTTC. Protein product: CASSLALGSGANVLTF. V is TRBV12-3 or TRBV12-4 and J is TRBJ2-6; D remains unclear. V was pared by 0 bases and J by 0 bases, with 6 bases between. The length of the CDR3 is 16 residues.

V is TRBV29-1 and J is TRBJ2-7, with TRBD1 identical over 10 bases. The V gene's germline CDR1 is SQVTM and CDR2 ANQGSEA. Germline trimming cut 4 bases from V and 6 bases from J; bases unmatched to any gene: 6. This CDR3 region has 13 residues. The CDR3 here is CSVVGQGGVEQYF. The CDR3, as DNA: TGCAGCGTTGTAGGACAGGGGGGTGTCGAGCAGTACTTC.

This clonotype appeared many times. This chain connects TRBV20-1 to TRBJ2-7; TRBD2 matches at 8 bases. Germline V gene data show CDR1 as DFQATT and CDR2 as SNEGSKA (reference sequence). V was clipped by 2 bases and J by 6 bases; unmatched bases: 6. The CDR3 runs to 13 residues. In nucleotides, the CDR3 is TGCAGTGCTAGACCGGGACTAGTAGCCGAGCAGTACTTC. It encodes CSARPGLVAEQYF.

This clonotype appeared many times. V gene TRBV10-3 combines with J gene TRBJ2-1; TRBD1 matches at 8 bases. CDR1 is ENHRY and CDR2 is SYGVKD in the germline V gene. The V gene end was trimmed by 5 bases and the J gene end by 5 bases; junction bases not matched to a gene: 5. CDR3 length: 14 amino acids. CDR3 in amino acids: CAISSGQGNNEQFF. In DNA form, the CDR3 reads TGTGCCATCAGTTCCGGACAGGGTAACAATGAGCAGTTCTTC.

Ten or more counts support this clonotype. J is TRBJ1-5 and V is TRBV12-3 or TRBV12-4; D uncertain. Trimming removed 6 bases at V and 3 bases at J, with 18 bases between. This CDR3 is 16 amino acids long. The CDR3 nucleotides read TGTGCCAGCAGGTCGGGATTAGGTATGGTCAATCAGCCCCAGCATTTT. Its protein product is CASRSGLGMVNQPQHF.

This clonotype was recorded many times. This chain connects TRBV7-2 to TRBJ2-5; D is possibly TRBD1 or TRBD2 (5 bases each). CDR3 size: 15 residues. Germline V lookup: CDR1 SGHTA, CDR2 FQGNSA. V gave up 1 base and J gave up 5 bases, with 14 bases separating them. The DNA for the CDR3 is TGTGCCAGCAGCTTAGTCGTTGGGGGTGGGGAGACCCAGTACTTC. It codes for CASSLVVGGGETQYF.

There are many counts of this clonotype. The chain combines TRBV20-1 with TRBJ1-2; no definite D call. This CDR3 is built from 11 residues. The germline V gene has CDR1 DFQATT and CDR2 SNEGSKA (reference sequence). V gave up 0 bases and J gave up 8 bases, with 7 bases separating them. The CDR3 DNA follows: TGCAGTGCTAGAGAGGACGCCGGCTACACCTTC. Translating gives CSAREDAGYTF.

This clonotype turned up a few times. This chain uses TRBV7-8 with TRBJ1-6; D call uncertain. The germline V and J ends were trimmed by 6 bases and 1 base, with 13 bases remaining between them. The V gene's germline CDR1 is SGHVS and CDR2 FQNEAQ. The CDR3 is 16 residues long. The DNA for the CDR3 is TGTGCCAGCAGGCAGAGCGGGCCTTCCTATAATTCACCCCTCCACTTT. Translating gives CASRQSGPSYNSPLHF. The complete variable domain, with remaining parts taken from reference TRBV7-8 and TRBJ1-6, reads GAGVSQSPRYKVAKRGQDVALRCDPISGHVSLFWYQQALGQGPEFLTYFQNEAQLDKSGLPSDRFFAERPEGSVSTLKIQRTQQEDSAVYLCASRQSGPSYNSPLHFGNGTRLTVT.

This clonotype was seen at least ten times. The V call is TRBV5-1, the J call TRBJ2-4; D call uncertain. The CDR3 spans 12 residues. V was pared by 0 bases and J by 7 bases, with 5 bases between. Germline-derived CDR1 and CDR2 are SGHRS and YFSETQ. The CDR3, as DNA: TGCGCCAGCAGCTTGGAAGGGAACATTCAGTACTTC. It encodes CASSLEGNIQYF.

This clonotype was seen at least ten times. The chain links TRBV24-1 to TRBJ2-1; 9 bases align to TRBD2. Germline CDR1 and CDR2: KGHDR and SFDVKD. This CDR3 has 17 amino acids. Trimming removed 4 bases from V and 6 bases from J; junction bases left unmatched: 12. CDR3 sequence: CATSDGGLANTGNEQFF. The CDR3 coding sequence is TGTGCCACCAGTGACGGCGGACTAGCGAATACGGGCAATGAGCAGTTCTTC.

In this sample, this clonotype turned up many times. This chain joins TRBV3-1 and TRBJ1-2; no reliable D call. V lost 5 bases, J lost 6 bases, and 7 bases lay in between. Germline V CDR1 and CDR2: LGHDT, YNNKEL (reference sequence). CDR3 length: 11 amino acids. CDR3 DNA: TGTGCCAGCAGCGAGGGTAATGGCTACACCTTC. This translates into CASSEGNGYTF.

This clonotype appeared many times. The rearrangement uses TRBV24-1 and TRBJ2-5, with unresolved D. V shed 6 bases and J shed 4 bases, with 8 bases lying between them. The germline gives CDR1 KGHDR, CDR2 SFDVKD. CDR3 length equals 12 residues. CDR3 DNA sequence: TGTGCCACCAGTAGTACGGGAGAGACCCAGTACTTC. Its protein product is CATSSTGETQYF.

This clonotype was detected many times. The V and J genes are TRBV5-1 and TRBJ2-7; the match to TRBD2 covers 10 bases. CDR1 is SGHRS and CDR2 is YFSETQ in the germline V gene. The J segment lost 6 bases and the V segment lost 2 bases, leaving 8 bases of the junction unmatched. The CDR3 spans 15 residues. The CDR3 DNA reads TGCGCCAGCAGCTTTTCGGCTAGCGGGAGTGGCGAGCAGTACTTC. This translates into CASSFSASGSGEQYF.

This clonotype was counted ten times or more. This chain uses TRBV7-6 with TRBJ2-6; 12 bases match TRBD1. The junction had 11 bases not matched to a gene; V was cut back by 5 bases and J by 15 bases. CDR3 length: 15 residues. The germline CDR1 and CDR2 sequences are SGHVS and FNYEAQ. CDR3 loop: CASSVQPGQGADLTF. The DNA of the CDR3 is TGTGCCAGCAGCGTCCAACCGGGACAGGGGGCCGACCTGACTTTC.

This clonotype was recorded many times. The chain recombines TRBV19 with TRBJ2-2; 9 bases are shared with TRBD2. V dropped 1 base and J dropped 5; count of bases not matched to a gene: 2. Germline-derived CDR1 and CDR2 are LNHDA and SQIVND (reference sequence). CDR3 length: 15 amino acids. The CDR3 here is CASSIGTSATGELFF. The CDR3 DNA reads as TGTGCCAGTAGTATAGGGACTAGCGCAACCGGGGAGCTGTTTTTT. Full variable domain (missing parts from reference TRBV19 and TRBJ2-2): DGGITQSPKYLFRKEGQNVTLSCEQNLNHDAMYWYRQDPGQGLRLIYYSQIVNDFQKGDIAEGYSVSREKKESFPLTVTSAQKNPTAFYLCASSIGTSATGELFFGEGSRLTVL.

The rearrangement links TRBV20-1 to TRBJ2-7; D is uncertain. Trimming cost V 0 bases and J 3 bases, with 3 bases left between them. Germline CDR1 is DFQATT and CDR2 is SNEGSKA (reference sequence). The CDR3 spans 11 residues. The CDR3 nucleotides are TGCAGTGCTAGAGACAGCTACGAGCAGTACTTC. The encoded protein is CSARDSYEQYF.

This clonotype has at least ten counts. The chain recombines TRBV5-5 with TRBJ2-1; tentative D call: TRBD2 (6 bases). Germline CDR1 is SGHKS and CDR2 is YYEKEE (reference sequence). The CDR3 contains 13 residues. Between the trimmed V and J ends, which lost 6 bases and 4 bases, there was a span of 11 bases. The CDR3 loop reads CASNSRGYNEQFF. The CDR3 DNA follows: TGTGCCAGCAACTCGCGGGGTTACAATGAGCAGTTCTTC.

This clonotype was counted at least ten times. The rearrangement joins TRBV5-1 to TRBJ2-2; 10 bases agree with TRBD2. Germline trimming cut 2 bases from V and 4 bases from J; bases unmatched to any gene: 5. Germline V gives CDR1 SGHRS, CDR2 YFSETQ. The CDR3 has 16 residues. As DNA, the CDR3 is TGCGCCAGCAGCTTCAGCGGGAGGGCCGGCACCGGGGAGCTGTTTTTT. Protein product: CASSFSGRAGTGELFF.

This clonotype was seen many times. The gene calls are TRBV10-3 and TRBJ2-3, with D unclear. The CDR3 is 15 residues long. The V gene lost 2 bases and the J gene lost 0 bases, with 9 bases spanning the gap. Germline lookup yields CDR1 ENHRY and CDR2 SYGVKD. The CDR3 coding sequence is TGTGCCATCAGTGAGGGGCAGGTCAGCACAGATACGCAGTATTTT. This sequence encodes CAISEGQVSTDTQYF.

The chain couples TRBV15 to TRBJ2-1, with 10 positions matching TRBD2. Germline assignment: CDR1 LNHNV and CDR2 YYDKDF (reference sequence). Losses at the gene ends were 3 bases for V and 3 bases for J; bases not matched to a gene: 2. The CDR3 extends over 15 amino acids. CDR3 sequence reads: CATSRSSGSYNEQFF. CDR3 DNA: TGTGCCACCAGCAGGTCTAGCGGGAGCTACAATGAGCAGTTCTTC.

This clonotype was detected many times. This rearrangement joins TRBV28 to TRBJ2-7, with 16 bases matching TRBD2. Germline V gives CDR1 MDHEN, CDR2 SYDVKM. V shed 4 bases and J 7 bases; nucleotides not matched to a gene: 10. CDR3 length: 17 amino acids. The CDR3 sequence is CASSSGTSGRGTLEQYF. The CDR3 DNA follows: TGTGCCAGCAGTTCCGGGACTAGCGGGAGGGGGACTTTGGAGCAGTACTTC.